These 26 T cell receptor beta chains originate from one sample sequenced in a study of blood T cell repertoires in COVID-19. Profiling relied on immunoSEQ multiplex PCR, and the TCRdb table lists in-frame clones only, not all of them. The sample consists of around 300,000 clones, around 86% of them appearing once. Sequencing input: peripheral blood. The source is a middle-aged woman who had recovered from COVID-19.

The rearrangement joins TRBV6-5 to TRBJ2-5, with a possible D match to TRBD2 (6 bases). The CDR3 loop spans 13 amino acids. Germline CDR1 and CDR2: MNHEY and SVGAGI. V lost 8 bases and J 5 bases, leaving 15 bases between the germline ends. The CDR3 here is CASEGSRGETQYF. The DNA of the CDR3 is TGTGCCAGCGAGGGGTCTCGGGGGGAGACCCAGTACTTC.

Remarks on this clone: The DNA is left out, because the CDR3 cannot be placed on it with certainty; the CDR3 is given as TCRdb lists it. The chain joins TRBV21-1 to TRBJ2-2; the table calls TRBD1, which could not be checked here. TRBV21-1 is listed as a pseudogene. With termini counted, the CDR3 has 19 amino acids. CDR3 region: CASSKMGWGRGTVVGELFF.

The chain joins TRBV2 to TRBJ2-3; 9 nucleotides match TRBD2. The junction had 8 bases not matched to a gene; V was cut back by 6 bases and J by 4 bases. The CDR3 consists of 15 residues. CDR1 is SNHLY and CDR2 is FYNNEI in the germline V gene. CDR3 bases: TGTGCCAGCAGGACAATAGCGGGAGTGCCAGATACGCAGTATTTT. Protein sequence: CASRTIAGVPDTQYF. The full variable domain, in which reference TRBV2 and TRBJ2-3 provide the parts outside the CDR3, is EPEVTQTPSHQVTQMGQEVILRCVPISNHLYFYWYRQILGQKVEFLVSFYNNEISEKSEIFDDQFSVERPDGSNFTLKIRSTKLEDSAMYFCASRTIAGVPDTQYFGPGTRLTVL.

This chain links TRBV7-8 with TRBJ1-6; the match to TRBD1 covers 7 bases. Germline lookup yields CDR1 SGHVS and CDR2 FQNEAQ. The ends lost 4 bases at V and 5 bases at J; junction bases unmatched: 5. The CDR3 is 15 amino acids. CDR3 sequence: CASSSRDSNNSPLHF. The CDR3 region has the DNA TGTGCCAGCAGCTCCCGGGACAGCAATAATTCACCCCTCCACTTT.

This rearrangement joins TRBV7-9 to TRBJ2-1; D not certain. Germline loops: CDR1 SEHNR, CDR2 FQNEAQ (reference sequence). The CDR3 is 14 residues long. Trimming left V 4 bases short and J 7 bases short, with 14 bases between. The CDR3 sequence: CASSSGPTRNEQFF. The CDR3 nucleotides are TGTGCCAGCAGCTCCGGCCCGACGAGGAATGAGCAGTTCTTC.

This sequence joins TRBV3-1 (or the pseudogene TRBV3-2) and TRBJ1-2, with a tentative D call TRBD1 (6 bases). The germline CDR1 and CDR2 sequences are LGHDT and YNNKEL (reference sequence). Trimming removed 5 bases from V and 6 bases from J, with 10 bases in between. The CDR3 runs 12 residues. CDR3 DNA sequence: TGTGCCAGCAGCACTCCAGGGGATGGCTACACCTTC. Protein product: CASSTPGDGYTF.

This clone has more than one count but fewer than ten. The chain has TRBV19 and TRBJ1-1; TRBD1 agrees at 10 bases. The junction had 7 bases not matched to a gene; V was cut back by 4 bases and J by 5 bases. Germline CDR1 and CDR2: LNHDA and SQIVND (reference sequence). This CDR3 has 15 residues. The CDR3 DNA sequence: TGTGCCAGTAGTAGTGGGGGACAGGGGTTAACTGAAGCTTTCTTT. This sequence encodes CASSSGGQGLTEAFF.

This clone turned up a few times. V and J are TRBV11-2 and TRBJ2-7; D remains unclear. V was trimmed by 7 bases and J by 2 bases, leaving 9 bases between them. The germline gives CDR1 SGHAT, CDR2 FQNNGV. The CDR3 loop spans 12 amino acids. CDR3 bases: TGTGCCAGCAAAGACTTACCCTACGAGCAGTACTTC. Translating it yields CASKDLPYEQYF.

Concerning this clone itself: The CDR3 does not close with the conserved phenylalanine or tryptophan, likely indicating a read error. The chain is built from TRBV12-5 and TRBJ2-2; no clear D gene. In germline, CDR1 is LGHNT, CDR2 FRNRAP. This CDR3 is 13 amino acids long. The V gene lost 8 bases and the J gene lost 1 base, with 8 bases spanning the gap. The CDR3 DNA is TGTGCTAGTCTCCCGGGGAACACCGGGGAGCTGTTTCTT. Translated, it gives CASLPGNTGELFL.

CDR3 sequence reads: CASSLVVAGNTEAFF. The CDR3 DNA reads as TGTGCCAGCAGTTTAGTGGTGGCGGGGAACACTGAAGCTTTCTTT. V is TRBV27 and J is TRBJ1-1; D is ambiguous. The V end lost 2 bases, the J end lost 1 base, and 11 bases lay between the germline ends. This CDR3 contains 15 residues. The germline V gene has CDR1 MNHEY and CDR2 SMNVEV (reference sequence).

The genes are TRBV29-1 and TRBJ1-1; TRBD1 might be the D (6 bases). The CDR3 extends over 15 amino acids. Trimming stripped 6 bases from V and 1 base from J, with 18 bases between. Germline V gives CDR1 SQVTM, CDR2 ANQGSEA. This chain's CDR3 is CSVPGGSLWNTEAFF. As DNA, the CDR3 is TGCAGCGTACCTGGGGGCTCTCTATGGAACACTGAAGCTTTCTTT. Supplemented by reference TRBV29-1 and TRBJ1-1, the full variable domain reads SAVISQKPSRDICQRGTSLTIQCQVDSQVTMMFWYRQQPGQSLTLIATANQGSEATYESGFVIDKFPISRPNLTFSTLTVSNMSPEDSSIYLCSVPGGSLWNTEAFFGQGTRLTVV.

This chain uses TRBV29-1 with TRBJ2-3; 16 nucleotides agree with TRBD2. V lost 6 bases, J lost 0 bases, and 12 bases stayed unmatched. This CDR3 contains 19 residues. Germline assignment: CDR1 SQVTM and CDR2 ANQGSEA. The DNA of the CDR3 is TGCAGCGTCGAAAGGGGACTAGCGGGAGGGGAATTTAGCACAGATACGCAGTATTTT. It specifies CSVERGLAGGEFSTDTQYF.

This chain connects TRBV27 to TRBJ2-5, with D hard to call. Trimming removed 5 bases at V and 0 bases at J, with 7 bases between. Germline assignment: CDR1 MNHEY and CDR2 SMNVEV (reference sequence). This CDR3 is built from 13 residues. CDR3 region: CASSQNYQETQYF. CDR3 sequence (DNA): TGTGCCAGCAGTCAAAACTACCAAGAGACCCAGTACTTC.

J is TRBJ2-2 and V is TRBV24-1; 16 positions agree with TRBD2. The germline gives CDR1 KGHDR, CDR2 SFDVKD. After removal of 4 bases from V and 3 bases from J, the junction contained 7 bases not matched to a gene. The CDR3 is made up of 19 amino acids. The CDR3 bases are TGTGCCACCAGTGACCCGGGACTAGCGGGAGGGCCCTACACCGGGGAGCTGTTTTTT. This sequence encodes CATSDPGLAGGPYTGELFF.

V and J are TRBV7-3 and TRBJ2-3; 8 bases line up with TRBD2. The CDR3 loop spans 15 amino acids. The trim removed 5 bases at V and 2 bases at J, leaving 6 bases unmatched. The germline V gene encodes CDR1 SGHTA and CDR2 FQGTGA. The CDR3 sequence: CASSPGGALTDTQYF. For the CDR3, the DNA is TGTGCCAGCAGCCCGGGGGGGGCGCTCACAGATACGCAGTATTTT.

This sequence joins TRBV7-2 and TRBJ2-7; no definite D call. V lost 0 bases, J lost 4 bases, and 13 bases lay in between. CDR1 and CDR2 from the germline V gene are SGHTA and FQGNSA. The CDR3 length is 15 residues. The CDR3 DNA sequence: TGTGCCAGCAGCTTAGCTAGCCCAGCTTCGTACGAGCAGTACTTC. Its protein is CASSLASPASYEQYF.

The CDR3, as DNA: TGTGCCAGCAGCGTAGTTCAGGGGAGAACCGGGGAGCTGTTTTTT. It specifies CASSVVQGRTGELFF. The V call is TRBV9, the J call TRBJ2-2; a weak D match, TRBD1 (6 bases). The CDR3 has 15 residues. CDR1 and CDR2 from the germline V gene are SGDLS and YYNGEE. V was pared by 0 bases and J by 5 bases, with 11 bases between.

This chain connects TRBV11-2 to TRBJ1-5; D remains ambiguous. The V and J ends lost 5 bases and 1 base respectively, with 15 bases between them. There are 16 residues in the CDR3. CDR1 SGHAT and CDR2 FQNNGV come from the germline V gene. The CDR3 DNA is TGTGCCAGCAGCAAAGTCACTAAGGCCAGCAATCAGCCCCAGCATTTT. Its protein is CASSKVTKASNQPQHF.

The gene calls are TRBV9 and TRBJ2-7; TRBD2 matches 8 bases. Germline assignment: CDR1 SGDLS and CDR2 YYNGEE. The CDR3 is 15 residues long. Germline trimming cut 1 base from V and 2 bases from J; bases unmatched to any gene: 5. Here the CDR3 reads CASSVMAGGTYEQYF. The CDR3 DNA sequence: TGTGCCAGCAGCGTAATGGCGGGAGGAACCTACGAGCAGTACTTC.

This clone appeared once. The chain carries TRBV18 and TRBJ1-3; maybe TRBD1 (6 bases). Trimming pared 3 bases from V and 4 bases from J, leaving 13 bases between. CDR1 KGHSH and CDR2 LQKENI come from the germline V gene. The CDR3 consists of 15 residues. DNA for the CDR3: TGTGCCAGCTCACCTAGGACAGCCACAGGAAACACCATATATTTT. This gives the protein CASSPRTATGNTIYF.

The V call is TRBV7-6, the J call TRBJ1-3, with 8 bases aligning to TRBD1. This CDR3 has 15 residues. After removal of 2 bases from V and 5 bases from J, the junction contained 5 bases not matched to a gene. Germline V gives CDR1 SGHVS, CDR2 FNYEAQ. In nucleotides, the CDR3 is TGTGCCAGCAGCTTACAGACAGGGGATAGAAACACCATATATTTT. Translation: CASSLQTGDRNTIYF.

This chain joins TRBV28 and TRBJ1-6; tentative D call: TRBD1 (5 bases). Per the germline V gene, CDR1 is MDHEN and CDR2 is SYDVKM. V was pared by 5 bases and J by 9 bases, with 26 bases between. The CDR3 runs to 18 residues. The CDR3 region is CASSHQGAGWISGSPLHF. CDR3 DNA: TGTGCCAGCAGTCATCAAGGGGCCGGATGGATCTCAGGTTCACCCCTCCACTTT.

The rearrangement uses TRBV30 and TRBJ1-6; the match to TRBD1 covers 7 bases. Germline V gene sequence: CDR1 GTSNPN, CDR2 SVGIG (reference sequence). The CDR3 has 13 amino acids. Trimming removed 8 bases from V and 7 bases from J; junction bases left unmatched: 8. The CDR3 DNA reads TGTGCCGGGACGGGACAGTTGAATTCACCCCTCCACTTT. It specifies CAGTGQLNSPLHF.

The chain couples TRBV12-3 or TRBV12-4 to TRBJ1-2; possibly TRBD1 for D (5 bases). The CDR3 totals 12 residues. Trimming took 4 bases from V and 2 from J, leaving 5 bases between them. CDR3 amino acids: CASSYRNYGYTF. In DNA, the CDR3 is TGTGCCAGCAGTTACAGGAACTATGGCTACACCTTC.

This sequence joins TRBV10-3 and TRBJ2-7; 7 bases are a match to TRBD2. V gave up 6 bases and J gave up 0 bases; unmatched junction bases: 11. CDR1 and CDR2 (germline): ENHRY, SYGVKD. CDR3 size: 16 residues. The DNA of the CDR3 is TGTGCCATCAGCGGGGAAAGCGGGGTTAGCTCCTACGAGCAGTACTTC. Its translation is CAISGESGVSSYEQYF.

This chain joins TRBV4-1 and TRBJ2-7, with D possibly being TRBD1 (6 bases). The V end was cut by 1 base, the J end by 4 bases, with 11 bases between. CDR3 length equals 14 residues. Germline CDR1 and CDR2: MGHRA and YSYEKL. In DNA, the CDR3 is TGCGCCAGCAGCCAAGTTTCTCAGGGGTACGAGCAGTACTTC. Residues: CASSQVSQGYEQYF.